Following are 19 T cell receptor beta chains from one sample sequenced in a study of T cell repertoires in cytomegalovirus infection. These receptors have no identified antigens. TCRdb called the reads again in MiXCR, with one record for every CDR3 protein. Altogether fewer than 130,000 distinct CDR3 sequences are present, under 50% being singletons, with the ten largest covering roughly 70%. The sequences come from CD8+ T cells from cultured PBMCs, collected from culture after CMV antigen stimulation. The source of these receptors is a human donor in good health (CMV status not recorded). Some clones in this sample may be carry-over from other donors' samples.

The chain links TRBV6-1 to TRBJ2-3, with TRBD2 matching over 10 bases. Germline CDR1 and CDR2: MNHNS and SASEGT. Trimming took 6 bases from V and 2 from J; bases not matched to a gene: 5. This CDR3 spans 15 amino acids. The CDR3 protein is CASRNLAGDTDTQYF. CDR3 in DNA: TGTGCCAGCAGGAATCTAGCGGGAGACACAGATACGCAGTATTTT.

Concerning this clonotype: One junction end disagrees with the germline gene, perhaps due to a read error. The chain carries TRBV7-6 and TRBJ1-6; tentatively, D is TRBD1 (5 bases). The CDR3 runs to 14 residues. The germline gives CDR1 SGHVS, CDR2 FNYEAQ. The chain's CDR3 is CASRNGGPDSSLHF. The DNA for the CDR3 is TGTGCCAGCAGAAACGGGGGTCCCGATTCATCCCTCCACTTT. The entire variable domain, with the rest obtained from reference TRBV7-6 and TRBJ1-6, is as follows: GAGVSQSPRYKVTKRGQDVALRCDPISGHVSLYWYRQALGQGPEFLTYFNYEAQQDKSGLPNDRFSAERPEGSISTLTIQRTEQRDSAMYRCASRNGGPDSSLHFGNGTRLTVT.

This clonotype has only a few counts. The rearrangement links TRBV2 to TRBJ2-2; D possibly corresponds to TRBD2 (5 bases). The germline gives CDR1 SNHLY, CDR2 FYNNEI. Trimming pared 8 bases from V and 9 bases from J, leaving 10 bases between. The CDR3 has 11 residues. The CDR3 sequence is CASLRERELFF. For the CDR3, the DNA is TGTGCCAGCCTAAGGGAGCGGGAGCTGTTTTTT.

This clonotype was seen repeatedly, ten times or more. The rearrangement links TRBV7-8 to TRBJ1-1; D ambiguous. Germline V gene lookup returns CDR1 SGHVS and CDR2 FQNEAQ. The V gene lost 0 bases and the J gene lost 5 bases, with 10 bases spanning the gap. The CDR3 has 14 residues. CDR3 sequence reads: CASSLADRLTEAFF. The CDR3 bases are TGTGCCAGCAGCTTAGCGGATAGGTTGACTGAAGCTTTCTTT.

This clonotype was recorded many times. The rearrangement links TRBV7-8 to TRBJ1-6, with TRBD1 as a possible D gene (5 bases). The CDR3 covers 16 residues. Germline V gives CDR1 SGHVS, CDR2 FQNEAQ. Trimming cost V 3 bases and J 0 bases, with 9 bases left between them. The CDR3 region has the DNA TGTGCCAGCAGCTTGGGGGAGGGCTCCTATAATTCACCCCTCCACTTT. Translated, it gives CASSLGEGSYNSPLHF.

Worth noting for this clonotype: A much more abundant neighbour one base away suggests this may be a read error. The gene calls are TRBV29-1 and TRBJ2-2; 8 positions match TRBD2. CDR3 length equals 17 residues. Per germline, CDR1 SQVTM and CDR2 ANQGSEA. CDR3 sequence (DNA): TGCAGCGTTGAGGGCGGCCTGGCGGGGGGCGGCACCAGGGAGCTGTTTTTT. Translating it yields CSVEGGLAGGGTRELFF.

This clonotype was seen more than once but under ten times. The gene calls are TRBV6-6 and TRBJ1-1; D remains ambiguous. V gave up 6 bases and J gave up 0 bases, with 5 bases separating them. The CDR3 sequence is 12 residues long. Germline CDR1 reads MNHNY; CDR2 reads SVGAGI (reference sequence). The CDR3 nucleotides are TGTGCCAGCAGGCCGATGAACACTGAAGCTTTCTTT. Translated, it gives CASRPMNTEAFF.

The genes are TRBV7-9 and TRBJ1-1; the D gene is possibly TRBD1 (6 bases). The ends were cut back, 5 bases at V and 1 base at J, with 17 bases in the middle. Germline-derived CDR1 and CDR2 are SEHNR and FQNEAQ (reference sequence). The CDR3 is 16 amino acids. DNA of the CDR3: TGTGCCAGCAGCCCACGGGGGCAGCCCAAGAACACTGAAGCTTTCTTT. Its translation is CASSPRGQPKNTEAFF.

V gene TRBV7-3 combines with J gene TRBJ1-1, with 8 bases aligning to TRBD1. The germline V gene encodes CDR1 SGHTA and CDR2 FQGTGA. Trimming cost V 5 bases and J 7 bases; bases outside gene matches: 9. The CDR3 is 14 residues long. The CDR3 sequence is CASSQTGTGSEAFF. DNA of the CDR3: TGTGCCAGCAGCCAAACCGGGACAGGAAGTGAAGCTTTCTTT.

This clonotype has a handful of counts. The chain is built from TRBV2 and TRBJ2-2; unclear D gene. Germline V gene sequence: CDR1 SNHLY, CDR2 FYNNEI. With 6 bases removed from V and 3 bases from J, the gap between germline ends came to 14 bases. The CDR3 has 15 amino acids. CDR3 amino acids: CASRVDGPHTGELFF. In nucleotides, the CDR3 is TGTGCCAGCAGGGTTGATGGGCCGCACACCGGGGAGCTGTTTTTT.

This clonotype was picked up many times. The CDR3 bases are TGCAGTGCTAGTATCCCTAATCAGCCCCAGCATTTT. Translation gives CSASIPNQPQHF. This sequence joins TRBV20-1 and TRBJ1-5; no reliable D call. Trimming removed 3 bases from V and 4 bases from J, with 7 bases in between. The CDR3 consists of 12 residues. Per germline, CDR1 DFQATT and CDR2 SNEGSKA (reference sequence).

This sequence joins TRBV7-2 and TRBJ2-7, with 8 bases fitting TRBD2. Per the germline V gene, CDR1 is SGHTA and CDR2 is FQGNSA. V lost 2 bases and J lost 2; bases outside the gene matches: 8. CDR3 size: 16 residues. The CDR3 bases are TGTGCCAGCAGCTTACCGGTTACGGGGGGGCCCTACGAGCAGTACTTC. Translating gives CASSLPVTGGPYEQYF.

This CDR3 reads CASSLEGSAEAFF. The CDR3 nucleotides are TGTGCCAGCAGCTTGGAAGGGAGCGCTGAAGCTTTCTTT. This chain joins TRBV5-4 and TRBJ1-1; D is undetermined. Germline CDR1 reads SGHNT; CDR2 reads YYREEE (reference sequence). Trimming removed 0 bases at V and 6 bases at J, with 9 bases between. The CDR3 extends over 13 amino acids.

This chain joins TRBV6-2 or TRBV6-3 and TRBJ2-1; TRBD1 aligns across 7 bases. V trimming: 8 bases; J trimming: 0 bases; junction bases outside the gene matches: 7. Germline values: CDR1 MNHEY, CDR2 SVGEGT. The CDR3 extends over 15 amino acids. The CDR3 DNA is TGTGCCAGCGGTTTGACAGGGAGCTCCTACAATGAGCAGTTCTTC. Translated, it gives CASGLTGSSYNEQFF.

This clonotype has more than one count but fewer than ten. Compared with germline, one end of the junction differs, possibly owing to a read error. CDR3 loop: CATSRGGYRPETQYF. The CDR3 DNA reads TGTGCCACCAGTCGGGGGGGCTATCGCCCAGAGACCCAGTACTTC. The genes are TRBV28 and TRBJ2-5; 8 bases fit TRBD2. Germline CDR1 MDHEN, CDR2 SYDVKM. The CDR3 runs 15 residues.

The J gene is TRBJ2-7, the V gene TRBV12-3 or TRBV12-4; no clear D gene. This CDR3 contains 13 residues. The V and J ends lost 1 base and 2 bases respectively, with 6 bases between them. The CDR3 region is CASSLEGPYEQYF. The CDR3 DNA reads TGTGCCAGCAGTTTAGAGGGCCCCTACGAGCAGTACTTC.

This chain uses TRBV5-5 with TRBJ1-1; a possible D gene is TRBD1 (5 bases). Germline V gene data show CDR1 as SGHKS and CDR2 as YYEKEE (reference sequence). This CDR3 is built from 14 residues. V was clipped by 0 bases and J by 1 base, with 7 bases between them. The CDR3 here is CASSLETENTEAFF. The DNA of the CDR3 is TGTGCCAGCAGCTTGGAGACAGAGAACACTGAAGCTTTCTTT.

The V call is TRBV29-1, the J call TRBJ2-1; TRBD2 matches at 9 bases. In germline, CDR1 is SQVTM, CDR2 ANQGSEA. This CDR3 has 18 amino acids. V shed 0 bases and J 10 bases; nucleotides not matched to a gene: 19. Here the CDR3 reads CSVEDPADRASGVREQFF. DNA for the CDR3: TGCAGCGTTGAAGACCCCGCCGACAGGGCTAGCGGGGTAAGAGAGCAGTTCTTC.

The chain has TRBV19 and TRBJ2-1, with D perhaps given as TRBD1 or TRBD2 (5 bases each). The V and J ends lost 2 bases and 5 bases respectively, with 13 bases between them. The CDR3 has 15 amino acids. From germline, CDR1 is LNHDA and CDR2 SQIVND (reference sequence). The CDR3 DNA reads TGTGCCAGTAGTATAAGCCCCCGGGGACACAATGAGCAGTTCTTC. This translates into CASSISPRGHNEQFF. Combining the CDR3 with reference TRBV19 and TRBJ2-1 gives the whole variable domain DGGITQSPKYLFRKEGQNVTLSCEQNLNHDAMYWYRQDPGQGLRLIYYSQIVNDFQKGDIAEGYSVSREKKESFPLTVTSAQKNPTAFYLCASSISPRGHNEQFFGPGTRLTVL.